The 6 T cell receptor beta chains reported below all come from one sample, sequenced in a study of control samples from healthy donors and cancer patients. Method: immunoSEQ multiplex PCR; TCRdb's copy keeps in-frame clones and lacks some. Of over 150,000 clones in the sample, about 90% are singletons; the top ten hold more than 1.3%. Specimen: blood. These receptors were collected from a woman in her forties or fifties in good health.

The CDR3 region has the DNA TGTGCCAGCAGCTTCCGAATCGACGGGGGGACAGATACGCAGTATTTT. Protein sequence: CASSFRIDGGTDTQYF. The rearrangement uses TRBV7-6 and TRBJ2-3, with 7 bases that match TRBD2. CDR1 is SGHVS and CDR2 is FNYEAQ in the germline V gene. This CDR3 has 16 residues. J was trimmed by 3 bases and V by 3 bases; bases with no gene match: 9.

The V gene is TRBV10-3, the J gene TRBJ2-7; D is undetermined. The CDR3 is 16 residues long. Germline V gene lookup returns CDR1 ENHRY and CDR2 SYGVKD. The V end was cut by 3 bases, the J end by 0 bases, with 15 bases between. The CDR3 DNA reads TGTGCCATCAGTGACTTGACGAAGGGTTCCTCCTACGAGCAGTACTTC. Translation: CAISDLTKGSSYEQYF.

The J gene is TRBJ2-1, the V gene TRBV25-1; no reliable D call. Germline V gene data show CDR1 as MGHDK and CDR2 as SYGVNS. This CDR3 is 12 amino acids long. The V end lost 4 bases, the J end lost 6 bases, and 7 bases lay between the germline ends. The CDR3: CASSAFSNEQFF. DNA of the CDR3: TGTGCCAGCAGTGCCTTTTCCAATGAGCAGTTCTTC.

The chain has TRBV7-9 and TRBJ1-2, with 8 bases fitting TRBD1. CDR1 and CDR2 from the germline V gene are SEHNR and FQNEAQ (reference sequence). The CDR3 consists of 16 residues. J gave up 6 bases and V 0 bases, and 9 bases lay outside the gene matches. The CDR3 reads CASSLAGQGLHDGYTF. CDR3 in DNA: TGTGCCAGCAGCTTAGCTGGACAGGGACTTCACGATGGCTACACCTTC.

The CDR3 nucleotides are TGTGCCAGCAGTTACAGGGTCCCTCCTCGCGAGCAGTACTTC. As protein: CASSYRVPPREQYF. The chain joins TRBV6-2 or TRBV6-3 to TRBJ2-7; D gene unclear. The CDR3 runs 14 residues. V gave up 2 bases and J gave up 6 bases, with 14 bases separating them. In germline, CDR1 is MNHEY, CDR2 SVGEGT.

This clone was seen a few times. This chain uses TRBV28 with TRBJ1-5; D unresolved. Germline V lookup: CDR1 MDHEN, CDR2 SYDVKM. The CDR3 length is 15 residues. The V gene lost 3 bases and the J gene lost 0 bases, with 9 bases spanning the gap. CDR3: CASSFRRYSNQPQHF. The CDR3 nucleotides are TGTGCCAGCAGTTTCCGCAGGTATAGCAATCAGCCCCAGCATTTT.